This TCR beta chain was found in a study of naive and memory T cell subsets. Study-level findings and limits: There was no ground truth to check naive and memory subset results.

As concerns this clonotype: Antigen specificity is unknown.

Germline V gene lookup returns CDR1 SGHTA and CDR2 FQGNSA. The CDR3 sequence is 16 residues long. Deletions cut 6 bases from V and 0 bases from J, with 17 bases between. Two oligonucleotides, mixed equimolar, formed the beta constant-region primer covering TRBC1 and TRBC2. The ligated cDNA underwent four PCR rounds using SP2 and nested alpha and beta constant-region primers. The cDNA 3' end received a ligated single-stranded oligonucleotide carrying the SP2 primer and a 12-nucleotide UMI. One entry per CDR3 protein, called by TCRdb with MiXCR from the UMI-ligation and nested PCR reads. The table lists 95,000 to 150,000 distinct CDR3 sequences, around a third of them singletons. Overnight CMV lysate stimulation of fresh PBMCs defined donor CMV status by CD4+ IFNgamma. Cells stained for CD3, CD4, CD8, CD45RA, CD27 and viability were sorted into four CD45RA/CD27 subsets.

The sequencing input was central memory CD4+ T cells from blood. The chain joins TRBV7-2 to TRBJ1-1; D might be TRBD1 (6 bases). The clonotype originates from a human donor in good health. Here the CDR3 reads CASRLGAGILNTEAFF. Written as DNA, the CDR3 is TGTGCCAGCAGGTTGGGGGCCGGGATACTGAACACTGAAGCTTTCTTT.